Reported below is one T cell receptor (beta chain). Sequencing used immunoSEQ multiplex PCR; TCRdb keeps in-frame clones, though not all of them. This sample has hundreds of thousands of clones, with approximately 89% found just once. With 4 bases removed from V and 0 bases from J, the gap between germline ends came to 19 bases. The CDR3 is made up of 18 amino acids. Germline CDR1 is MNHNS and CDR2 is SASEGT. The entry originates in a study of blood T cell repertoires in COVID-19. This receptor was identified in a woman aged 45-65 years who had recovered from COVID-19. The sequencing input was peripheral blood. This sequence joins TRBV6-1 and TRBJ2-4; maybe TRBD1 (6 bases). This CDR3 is CASSGTEGQILAKNIQYF. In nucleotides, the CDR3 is TGTGCCAGCAGTGGGACAGAGGGCCAGATACTAGCCAAAAACATTCAGTACTTC.